This T cell receptor beta chain was recorded in a study of shared clonotypes between healthy human individuals. The data were produced by immunoSEQ multiplex PCR, yet TCRdb's version contains in-frame clones alone and is incomplete. The sample consists of around 940,000 clones, more than 75% of them appearing once. The CDR3 is 13 amino acids. CDR1 is MGHRA, CDR2 YSYEKL, per germline. Trimming removed 5 bases at V and 5 bases at J, with 10 bases between. This clonotype was obtained from a man between 18 and 29 years old in good health. This chain joins TRBV4-1 and TRBJ2-1, with D perhaps TRBD1 (6 bases). Sequenced sample: memory CD4+ T cells sorted from blood. Subset defined: CD45RA-negative fraction. The CDR3 bases are TGCGCCAGCAGCAACACAGGGCACAATGAGCAGTTCTTC. Encoded protein: CASSNTGHNEQFF.